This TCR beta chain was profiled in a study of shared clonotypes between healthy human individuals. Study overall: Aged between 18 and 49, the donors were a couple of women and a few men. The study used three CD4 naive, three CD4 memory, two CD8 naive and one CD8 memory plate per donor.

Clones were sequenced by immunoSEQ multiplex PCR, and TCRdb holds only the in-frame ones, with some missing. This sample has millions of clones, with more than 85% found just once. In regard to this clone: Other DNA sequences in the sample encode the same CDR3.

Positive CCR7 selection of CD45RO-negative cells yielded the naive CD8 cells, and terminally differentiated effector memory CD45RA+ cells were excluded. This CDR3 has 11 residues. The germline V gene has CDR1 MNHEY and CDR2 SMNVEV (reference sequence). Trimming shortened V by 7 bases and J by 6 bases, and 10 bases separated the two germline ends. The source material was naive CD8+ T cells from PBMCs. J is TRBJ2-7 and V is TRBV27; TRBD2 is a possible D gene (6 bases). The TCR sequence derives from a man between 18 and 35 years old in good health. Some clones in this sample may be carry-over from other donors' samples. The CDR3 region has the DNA TGTGCCAGCACCCGCGGGGCCGAGCAGTACTTC. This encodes CASTRGAEQYF.